These 22 T cell receptor beta chains were all obtained from the same sample, sequenced in a study of blood T cells in healthy people across ages. Sample-barcoded 5' priming and a J-beta primer mix drove a second PCR of roughly 7 to 11 cycles. TCRdb analysed the 5' RACE reads with MiXCR anew, one entry per CDR3 protein. The sample consists of fewer than 800,000 distinct CDR3 sequences, 20% to 30% of them appearing once. The sample was also linked to a second study, of T cells of mothers and their children.

The sequenced sample was blood. Source of these receptors: a boy younger than 18 in good health.

This clonotype was recorded a few times. The chain uses TRBV6-5 and TRBJ2-3; D possibly corresponds to TRBD1 (5 bases). CDR3 size: 14 residues. Trimming left V 2 bases short and J 3 bases short, with 9 bases between. From germline, CDR1 is MNHEY and CDR2 SVGAGI. CDR3 residues: CASSYKRGTDTQYF. The CDR3 DNA follows: TGTGCCAGCAGTTACAAAAGGGGTACAGATACGCAGTATTTT.

This chain joins TRBV12-3 or TRBV12-4 and TRBJ2-1; TRBD1 or TRBD2 may be the D gene (7 bases each). With the DNA end fitting TRBJ2-5 better, the J assignment may be wrong. This CDR3 has 16 residues. The CDR3 region has the DNA TGTGCCAGCAGTTCCGACAGGGAGGGGCTCGGGGAGACCCAGTACTTC. Residues: CASSSDREGLGETQYF.

This clonotype was detected a few times. CDR3 residues: CSGLAGDTAGELFF. The CDR3 DNA follows: TGCAGCGGACTAGCGGGAGATACGGCGGGGGAGCTGTTTTTT. This chain links TRBV29-1 with TRBJ2-2; 12 nucleotides line up with TRBD2. After removal of 7 bases from V and 8 bases from J, the junction contained 8 bases not matched to a gene. The germline CDR1 and CDR2 sequences are SQVTM and ANQGSEA. There are 14 residues in the CDR3.

This clonotype was observed a handful of times. The chain combines TRBV12-3 or TRBV12-4 with TRBJ2-5; TRBD2 matches at 11 bases. The J call may be faulty, since TRBJ2-1 better matches the DNA end. This CDR3 has 14 amino acids. The CDR3 nucleotides read TGTGCCAGTAGTATAGCGGGAGGGCCAAATGAGCAGTTCTTC. Protein product: CASSIAGGPNEQFF.

The chain links TRBV6-2 or TRBV6-3 to TRBJ2-5; no clear D. The last part of the DNA fits TRBJ2-1 better; the J call may be wrong. This CDR3 spans 15 amino acids. Germline V CDR1 and CDR2: MNHEY, SVGEGT. CDR3 protein: CASSFQNSRSNEQFF. The CDR3 DNA is TGTGCCAGCAGTTTCCAGAATTCTAGGAGCAATGAGCAGTTCTTC.

This clonotype appeared once. The chain couples TRBV19 to TRBJ1-1; the D gene is possibly TRBD1 (5 bases). V was pared by 5 bases and J by 3 bases, with 13 bases between. Germline V lookup: CDR1 LNHDA, CDR2 SQIVND (reference sequence). The CDR3 extends over 14 amino acids. This CDR3 is CASSYGGEDTEAFF. The CDR3 nucleotides are TGTGCCAGTAGTTACGGGGGAGAGGACACTGAAGCTTTCTTT.

The chain employs TRBV4-3 and TRBJ2-3; no firm D call. The CDR3 contains 15 residues. In germline, CDR1 is LGHNA, CDR2 YSLEER. V shed 0 bases and J shed 5 bases, with 12 bases lying between them. CDR3 DNA sequence: TGCGCCAGCAGCCAAGACCGATCCTGGGTAGATACGCAGTATTTT. Translated, it gives CASSQDRSWVDTQYF.

This chain joins TRBV12-3 or TRBV12-4 and TRBJ2-2; no firm D call. The CDR3 is 13 residues long. The V end lost 3 bases, the J end lost 4 bases, and 6 bases lay between the germline ends. The CDR3 protein is CASSFVSTGELFF. CDR3 DNA sequence: TGTGCCAGCAGTTTCGTCAGCACCGGGGAGCTGTTTTTT.

This clonotype was seen more than once but under ten times. This chain links TRBV7-6 with TRBJ1-4, with D possibly TRBD1 on 6 matching bases. Trimming took 4 bases from V and 8 from J, leaving 11 bases between them. Per the germline V gene, CDR1 is SGHVS and CDR2 is FNYEAQ. This CDR3 region has 13 residues. The CDR3, as DNA: TGTGCCAGCAGCTCCAGGGGAGGGGAAAAACTGTTTTTT. This translates into CASSSRGGEKLFF.

This clonotype has more than one count but fewer than ten. V is TRBV12-3 or TRBV12-4 and J is TRBJ1-4; TRBD1 might be the D (5 bases). Trimming took off 3 bases at V and 3 bases at J, with 11 bases between the two ends. This CDR3 region has 15 residues. CDR3 protein: CASSFSGPPNEKLFF. The CDR3 DNA sequence: TGTGCCAGCAGTTTCTCAGGGCCGCCTAATGAAAAACTGTTTTTT.

This clonotype has a handful of counts. The gene calls are TRBV25-1 and TRBJ1-6; 7 bases are a match to TRBD1. J gave up 5 bases and V 1 base, and 8 bases lay outside the gene matches. CDR1 is MGHDK, CDR2 SYGVNS, per germline. This CDR3 has 17 amino acids. CDR3 nucleotides: TGTGCCAGCAGTGAATTTTTCGAGGGGGCAGATAATTCACCCCTCCACTTT. It encodes CASSEFFEGADNSPLHF.

The chain has TRBV20-1 and TRBJ2-5; D call uncertain. CDR3 length: 13 amino acids. V gave up 3 bases and J gave up 10 bases, with 18 bases separating them. Germline CDR1 is DFQATT and CDR2 is SNEGSKA (reference sequence). The CDR3 region is CSASLVVRNDQYF. In DNA form, the CDR3 reads TGCAGTGCTAGCCTGGTCGTGAGAAATGACCAGTACTTC.

This clonotype was detected many times. V is TRBV7-9 and J is TRBJ1-1; D unclear. CDR3 size: 13 residues. V gave up 3 bases and J gave up 1 base, with 6 bases separating them. Germline loops: CDR1 SEHNR, CDR2 FQNEAQ (reference sequence). DNA for the CDR3: TGTGCCAGCAGCTTGGGGAGGAACACTGAAGCTTTCTTT. Translated, it gives CASSLGRNTEAFF.

This clonotype was seen a handful of times. The chain recombines TRBV7-2 with TRBJ1-2; D not resolved. The V and J ends lost 5 bases and 4 bases respectively, with 14 bases between them. CDR1 SGHTA and CDR2 FQGNSA come from the germline V gene. This CDR3 is built from 14 residues. CDR3 nucleotide sequence: TGTGCCAGCAGCGGAACGCTGGCGCTCTATGGCTACACCTTC. This encodes CASSGTLALYGYTF.

This clonotype has a handful of counts. The chain has TRBV7-9 and TRBJ2-7; D is perhaps TRBD1 or TRBD2 (6 bases each). Germline assignment: CDR1 SEHNR and CDR2 FQNEAQ (reference sequence). Trimming took off 5 bases at V and 2 bases at J, with 19 bases between the two ends. This CDR3 comprises 16 residues. The CDR3 sequence: CASSQDGGPIPYEQYF. In DNA, the CDR3 is TGTGCCAGCAGCCAAGACGGGGGCCCTATTCCCTACGAGCAGTACTTC.

This chain joins TRBV7-9 and TRBJ1-4, with D unresolved. The CDR3 is made up of 13 amino acids. V was cut by 6 bases and J by 6 bases, with 11 bases left in between. CDR1 and CDR2 from the germline V gene are SEHNR and FQNEAQ (reference sequence). CDR3 protein: CASRPPVDEKLFF. The DNA for the CDR3 is TGTGCCAGCAGACCACCGGTGGATGAAAAACTGTTTTTT.

In its sample, this clonotype was seen a few times. This chain links TRBV7-9 with TRBJ2-3, with D possibly TRBD2 on 5 matching bases. CDR3 length equals 15 residues. The V end lost 1 base, the J end lost 4 bases, and 12 bases lay between the germline ends. The germline CDR1 and CDR2 sequences are SEHNR and FQNEAQ (reference sequence). The CDR3 DNA follows: TGTGCCAGCAGCTTAGATGGGGAGAGAGCAGATACGCAGTATTTT. Translated, it gives CASSLDGERADTQYF.

The chain joins TRBV29-1 to TRBJ1-1; D call uncertain. V was cut by 4 bases and J by 3 bases, with 12 bases left in between. This CDR3 has 13 amino acids. CDR1 SQVTM and CDR2 ANQGSEA come from the germline V gene. CDR3 amino acids: CSVVLGWYTEAFF. CDR3 coding DNA: TGCAGCGTTGTTCTTGGGTGGTACACTGAAGCTTTCTTT.

This clonotype appeared a few times. This chain links TRBV28 with TRBJ2-5; D not resolved. The CDR3 consists of 14 residues. Trimming pared 7 bases from V and 4 bases from J, leaving 16 bases between. Germline CDR1 MDHEN, CDR2 SYDVKM. CDR3 sequence (DNA): TGTGCCAGCACCATCAACATCTTGAGAGAGACCCAGTACTTC. Its translation is CASTINILRETQYF.

This clonotype was detected a few times. V is TRBV7-2 and J is TRBJ2-2, with D perhaps TRBD1 or TRBD2 (5 bases each). CDR1 is SGHTA and CDR2 is FQGNSA in the germline V gene. The V gene lost 4 bases and the J gene lost 4 bases, with 13 bases spanning the gap. This CDR3 has 15 amino acids. The CDR3 DNA follows: TGTGCCAGCAGCTCCAGGGTGGCGGGCACCGGGGAGCTGTTTTTT. Amino acid sequence: CASSSRVAGTGELFF.

The chain employs TRBV7-9 and TRBJ2-5; TRBD1 matches 9 bases. Near its end, the DNA agrees better with TRBJ2-1, so the J call may be wrong. Germline CDR1 SEHNR, CDR2 FQNEAQ (reference sequence). The CDR3 is 15 residues long. The CDR3 DNA is TGTGCCAGCAGGAACCCGGGACAGGGTACAACGGAGCAGTTCTTC. Translation gives CASRNPGQGTTEQFF.

This clonotype was observed a handful of times. DNA for the CDR3: TGTGCCAGCAGCATCGACGACCAAGAGACCCAGTACTTC. This codes for CASSIDDQETQYF. V usage is TRBV9 and J usage is TRBJ2-5; D unresolved. CDR3 length: 13 residues. Trimming took off 4 bases at V and 0 bases at J, with 7 bases between the two ends. In germline, CDR1 is SGDLS, CDR2 YYNGEE.